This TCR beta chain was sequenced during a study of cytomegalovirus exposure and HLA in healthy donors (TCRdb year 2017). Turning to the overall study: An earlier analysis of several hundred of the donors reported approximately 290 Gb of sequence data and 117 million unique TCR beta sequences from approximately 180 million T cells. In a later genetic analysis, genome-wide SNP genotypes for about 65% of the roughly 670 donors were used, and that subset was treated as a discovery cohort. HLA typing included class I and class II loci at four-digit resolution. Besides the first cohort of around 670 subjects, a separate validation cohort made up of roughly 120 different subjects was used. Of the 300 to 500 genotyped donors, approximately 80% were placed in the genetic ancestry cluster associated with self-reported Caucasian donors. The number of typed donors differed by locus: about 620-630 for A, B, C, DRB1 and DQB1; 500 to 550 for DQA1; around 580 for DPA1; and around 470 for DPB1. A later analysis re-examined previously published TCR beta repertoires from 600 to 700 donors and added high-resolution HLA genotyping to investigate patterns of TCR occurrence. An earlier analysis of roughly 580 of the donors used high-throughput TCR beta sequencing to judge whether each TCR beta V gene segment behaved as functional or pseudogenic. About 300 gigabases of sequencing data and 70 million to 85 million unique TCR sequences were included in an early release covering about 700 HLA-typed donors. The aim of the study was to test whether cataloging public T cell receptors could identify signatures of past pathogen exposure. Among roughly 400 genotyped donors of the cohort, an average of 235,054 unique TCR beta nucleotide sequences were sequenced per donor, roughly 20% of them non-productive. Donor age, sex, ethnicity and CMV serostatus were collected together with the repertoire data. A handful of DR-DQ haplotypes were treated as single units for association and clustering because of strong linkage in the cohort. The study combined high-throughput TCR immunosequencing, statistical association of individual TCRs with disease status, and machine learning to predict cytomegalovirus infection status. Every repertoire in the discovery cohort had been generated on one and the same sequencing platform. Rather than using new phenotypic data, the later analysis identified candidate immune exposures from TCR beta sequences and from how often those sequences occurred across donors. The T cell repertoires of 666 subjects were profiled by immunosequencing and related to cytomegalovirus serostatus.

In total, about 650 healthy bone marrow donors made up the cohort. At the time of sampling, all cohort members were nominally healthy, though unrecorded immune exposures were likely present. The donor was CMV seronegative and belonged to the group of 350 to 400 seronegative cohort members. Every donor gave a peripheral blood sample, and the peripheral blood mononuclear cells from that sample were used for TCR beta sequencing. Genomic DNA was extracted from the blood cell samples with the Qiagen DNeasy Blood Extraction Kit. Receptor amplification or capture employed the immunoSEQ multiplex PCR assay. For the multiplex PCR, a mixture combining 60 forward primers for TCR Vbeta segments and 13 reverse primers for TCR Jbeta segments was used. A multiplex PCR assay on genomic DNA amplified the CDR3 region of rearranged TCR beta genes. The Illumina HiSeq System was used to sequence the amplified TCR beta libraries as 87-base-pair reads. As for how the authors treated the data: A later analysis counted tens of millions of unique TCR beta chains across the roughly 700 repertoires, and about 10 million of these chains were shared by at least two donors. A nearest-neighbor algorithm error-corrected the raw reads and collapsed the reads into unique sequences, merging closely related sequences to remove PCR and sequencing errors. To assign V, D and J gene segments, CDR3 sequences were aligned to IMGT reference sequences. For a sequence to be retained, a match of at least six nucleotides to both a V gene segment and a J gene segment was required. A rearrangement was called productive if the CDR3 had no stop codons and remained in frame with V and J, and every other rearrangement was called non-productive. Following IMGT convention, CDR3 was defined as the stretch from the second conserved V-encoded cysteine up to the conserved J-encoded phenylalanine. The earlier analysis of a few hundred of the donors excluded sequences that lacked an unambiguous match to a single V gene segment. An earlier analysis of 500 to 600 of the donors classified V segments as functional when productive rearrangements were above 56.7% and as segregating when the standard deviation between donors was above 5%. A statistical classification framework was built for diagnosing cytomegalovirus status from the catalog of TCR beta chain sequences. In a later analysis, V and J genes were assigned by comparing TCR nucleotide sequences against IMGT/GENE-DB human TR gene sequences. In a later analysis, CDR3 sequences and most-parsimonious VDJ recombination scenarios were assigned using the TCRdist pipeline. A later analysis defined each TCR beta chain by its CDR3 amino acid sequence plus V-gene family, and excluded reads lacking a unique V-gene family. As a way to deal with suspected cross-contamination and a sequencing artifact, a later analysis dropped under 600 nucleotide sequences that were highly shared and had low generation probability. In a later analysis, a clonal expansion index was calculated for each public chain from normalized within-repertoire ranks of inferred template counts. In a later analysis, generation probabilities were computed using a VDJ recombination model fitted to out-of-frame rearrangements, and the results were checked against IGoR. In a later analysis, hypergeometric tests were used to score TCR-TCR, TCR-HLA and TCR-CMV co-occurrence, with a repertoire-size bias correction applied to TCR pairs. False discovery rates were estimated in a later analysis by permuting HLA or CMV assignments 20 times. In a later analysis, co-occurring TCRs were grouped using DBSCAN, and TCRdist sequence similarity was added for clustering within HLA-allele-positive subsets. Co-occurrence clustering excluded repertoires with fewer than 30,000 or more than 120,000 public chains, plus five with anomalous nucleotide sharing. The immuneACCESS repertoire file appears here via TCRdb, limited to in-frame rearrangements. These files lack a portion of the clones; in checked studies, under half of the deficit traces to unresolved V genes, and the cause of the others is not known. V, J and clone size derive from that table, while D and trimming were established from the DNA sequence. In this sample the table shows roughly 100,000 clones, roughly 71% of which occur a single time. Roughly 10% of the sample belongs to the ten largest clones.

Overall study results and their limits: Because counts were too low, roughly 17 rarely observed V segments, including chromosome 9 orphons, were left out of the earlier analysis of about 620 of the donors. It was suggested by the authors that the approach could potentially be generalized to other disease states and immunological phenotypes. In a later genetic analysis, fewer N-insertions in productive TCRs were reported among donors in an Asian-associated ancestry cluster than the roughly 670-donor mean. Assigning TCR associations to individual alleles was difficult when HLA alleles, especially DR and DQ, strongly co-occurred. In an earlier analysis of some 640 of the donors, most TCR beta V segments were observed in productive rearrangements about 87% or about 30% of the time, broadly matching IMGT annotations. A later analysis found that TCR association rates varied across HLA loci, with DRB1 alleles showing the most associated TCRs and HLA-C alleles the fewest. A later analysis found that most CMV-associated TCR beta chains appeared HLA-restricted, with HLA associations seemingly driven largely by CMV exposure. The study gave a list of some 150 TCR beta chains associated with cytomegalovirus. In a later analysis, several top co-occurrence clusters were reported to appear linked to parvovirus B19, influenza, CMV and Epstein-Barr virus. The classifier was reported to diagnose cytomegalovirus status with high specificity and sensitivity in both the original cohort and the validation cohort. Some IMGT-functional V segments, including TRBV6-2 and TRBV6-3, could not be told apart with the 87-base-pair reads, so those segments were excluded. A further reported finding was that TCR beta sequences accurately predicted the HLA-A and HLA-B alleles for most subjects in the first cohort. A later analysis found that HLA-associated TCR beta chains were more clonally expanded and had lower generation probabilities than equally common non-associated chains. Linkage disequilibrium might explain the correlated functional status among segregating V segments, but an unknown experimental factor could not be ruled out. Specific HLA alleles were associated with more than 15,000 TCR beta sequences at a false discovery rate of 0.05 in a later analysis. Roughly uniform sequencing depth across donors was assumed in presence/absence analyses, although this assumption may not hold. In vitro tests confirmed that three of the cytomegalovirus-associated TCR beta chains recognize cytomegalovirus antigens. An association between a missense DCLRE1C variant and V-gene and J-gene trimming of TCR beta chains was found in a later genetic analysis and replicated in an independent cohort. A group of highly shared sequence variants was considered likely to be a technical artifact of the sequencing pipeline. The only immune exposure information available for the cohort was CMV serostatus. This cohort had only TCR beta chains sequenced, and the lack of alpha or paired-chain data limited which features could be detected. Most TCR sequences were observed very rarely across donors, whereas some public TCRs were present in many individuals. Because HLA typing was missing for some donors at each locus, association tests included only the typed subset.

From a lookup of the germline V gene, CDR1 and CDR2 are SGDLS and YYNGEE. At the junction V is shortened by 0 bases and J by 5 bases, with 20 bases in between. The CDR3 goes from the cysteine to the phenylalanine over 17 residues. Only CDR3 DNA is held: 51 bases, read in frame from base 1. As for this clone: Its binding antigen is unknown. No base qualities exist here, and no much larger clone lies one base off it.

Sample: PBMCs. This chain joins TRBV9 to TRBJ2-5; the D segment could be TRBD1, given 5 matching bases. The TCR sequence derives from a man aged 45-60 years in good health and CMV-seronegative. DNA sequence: TGTGCCAGCAGCGTAGAGTCCAGGGCTTGGGATGGCGAGACCCAGTACTTC. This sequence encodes CASSVESRAWDGETQYF. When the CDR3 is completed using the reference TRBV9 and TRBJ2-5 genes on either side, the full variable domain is DSGVTQTPKHLITATGQRVTLRCSPRSGDLSVYWYQQSLDQGLQFLIQYYNGEERAKGNILERFSAQQFPDLHSELNLSSLELGDSALYFCASSVESRAWDGETQYFGPGTRLLVL.